The source of this T cell receptor beta chain is a study of glioma-infiltrating T cells. Germline CDR1 reads MNHNS; CDR2 reads SASEGT. Trimming removed 3 bases at V and 0 bases at J, with 12 bases between. The CDR3 covers 15 residues. Amplification of TCR alpha and beta CDR3 regions from RNA used iRepertoire nested multiplex PCR. TCRdb passed the multiplex PCR reads through MiXCR, listing each CDR3 protein once. The sample carries about 130,000 distinct CDR3 sequences, around a quarter recorded once. This clonotype was recorded at least ten times. The receptor's source is a human donor with low-grade glioma or glioblastoma, undergoing nonglioma brain surgery, or in good health (not recorded which). The V gene is TRBV6-1, the J gene TRBJ2-7; D is undetermined. Sequenced input: glioma tissue, nonneoplastic brain tissue, or PBMCs (not recorded which). CDR3 sequence (DNA): TGTGCCAGCAGTGATTGGGGTCCAAGCTCCTACGAGCAGTACGTC. This translates into CASSDWGPSSYEQYV.